This TCR beta chain was retrieved from a study of blood T cell repertoires in COVID-19. V was pared by 3 bases and J by 11 bases, with 15 bases of the junction left unmatched. Germline values: CDR1 SGHTS, CDR2 YDEGEE. The CDR3 has 15 amino acids. Authors' processing steps: Scientists estimated how many nucleated cells there were by amplifying reference gene primers. The data were produced by immunoSEQ multiplex PCR, yet TCRdb's version contains in-frame clones alone and is incomplete. That table gives V, J and clone size, and the DNA gave D and trimming. This repertoire shows nearly 300,000 clones, about 90% found once; its top ten account for roughly 2.8%.

This TCR came from a woman in her forties or fifties who had been exposed to COVID-19. This rearrangement joins TRBV5-8 to TRBJ1-2; 8 nucleotides line up with TRBD1. The specimen was PBMCs or T cells enriched from blood (not recorded which). CDR3 coding DNA: TGTGCCAGCAGCTCCCCGGGTTTCGGGACAGGAGTTTACACCTTC. Its translation is CASSSPGFGTGVYTF.